These 7 T cell receptor beta chains came from one sample sequenced in a study of T cell responses to AZD1222 COVID-19 vaccine (dated by TCRdb to about 2021). The time point label for this specimen denotes: baseline before first vaccination. The library relied on the immunoSEQ multiplex PCR assay. TCRdb retrieved this table from immuneACCESS and kept in-frame rearrangements only. Not all clones are present; in checked studies, unresolved V genes account for under half, and no reason is known for the remainder. This sample holds around 190,000 clones; around 92% were observed only once. The ten top clones hold approximately 1.3% of the sample. This sample comprised peripheral blood, obtained on day 0 of AZD1222 vaccination. The receptors were sampled from an adult in good health.

This sequence joins TRBV7-8 and TRBJ2-7; D perhaps matches TRBD1 (5 bases). V was pared by 1 base and J by 3 bases, with 10 bases between. Looked up from germline, CDR1 is SGHVS and CDR2 is FQNEAQ. CDR3 length equals 14 residues. CDR3 sequence: CASSLGPGFYEQYF. The CDR3 region has the DNA TGTGCCAGCAGCTTAGGGCCAGGGTTCTACGAGCAGTACTTC. The variable domain in full, with the rest retrieved from reference TRBV7-8 and TRBJ2-7, is GAGVSQSPRYKVAKRGQDVALRCDPISGHVSLFWYQQALGQGPEFLTYFQNEAQLDKSGLPSDRFFAERPEGSVSTLKIQRTQQEDSAVYLCASSLGPGFYEQYFGPGTRLTVT.

This clone was picked up one time. This chain's CDR3 is CASSVGQGKEKLFF. The CDR3 nucleotides read TGTGCCAGCAGCGTAGGCCAGGGAAAGGAAAAACTGTTTTTT. V gene TRBV9 combines with J gene TRBJ1-4, with TRBD1 as a possible D gene (5 bases). The CDR3 loop spans 14 amino acids. V gave up 0 bases and J gave up 8 bases, with 11 bases separating them. Germline V CDR1 and CDR2: SGDLS, YYNGEE. Variable domain in full (rest from reference TRBV9 and TRBJ1-4): DSGVTQTPKHLITATGQRVTLRCSPRSGDLSVYWYQQSLDQGLQFLIQYYNGEERAKGNILERFSAQQFPDLHSELNLSSLELGDSALYFCASSVGQGKEKLFFGSGTQLSVL.

The chain links TRBV6-2 or TRBV6-3 to TRBJ1-1; 7 nucleotides align to TRBD1. The trim removed 6 bases at V and 4 bases at J, leaving 8 bases unmatched. Germline V gene data show CDR1 as MNHEY and CDR2 as SVGEGT. The CDR3 spans 14 residues. The CDR3 DNA reads as TGTGCCAGCAGCCTAAACAGGGGATTCACTGAAGCTTTCTTT. Protein product: CASSLNRGFTEAFF.

The V call is TRBV4-2, the J call TRBJ1-1; D might be TRBD1 (5 bases). V dropped 2 bases and J dropped 1 base, with 8 bases sitting between them. The CDR3 is 14 residues long. Germline V gene data show CDR1 as LGHNA and CDR2 as YNFKEQ. The CDR3 DNA follows: TGTGCCAGCAGCCAACGGGGGGGGAACACTGAAGCTTTCTTT. It encodes CASSQRGGNTEAFF.

V is TRBV7-9 and J is TRBJ1-6; D is possibly TRBD1 (5 bases). Germline V gene sequence: CDR1 SEHNR, CDR2 FQNEAQ (reference sequence). The CDR3 runs to 14 residues. Trimming took 7 bases from V and 5 from J, leaving 12 bases between them. CDR3 region: CASISGADNSPLHF. The CDR3 DNA reads TGTGCCAGCATCTCCGGGGCGGATAATTCACCCCTCCACTTT.

This chain joins TRBV6-5 and TRBJ2-7; possible D gene TRBD1, 7 bases. Trimming stripped 0 bases from V and 0 bases from J, with 9 bases between. The germline CDR1 and CDR2 sequences are MNHEY and SVGAGI. CDR3 length: 15 residues. CDR3 in amino acids: CASSYSQGGSYEQYF. The CDR3 coding sequence is TGTGCCAGCAGTTACTCCCAGGGGGGCTCCTACGAGCAGTACTTC.

This chain links TRBV5-1 with TRBJ1-1, with D possibly TRBD1 on 5 matching bases. CDR3 length: 15 residues. Germline values: CDR1 SGHRS, CDR2 YFSETQ. The V gene lost 4 bases and the J gene lost 2 bases, with 15 bases spanning the gap. CDR3 loop: CASSPAGVDNTEAFF. The DNA of the CDR3 is TGCGCCAGCAGCCCCGCGGGGGTCGACAACACTGAAGCTTTCTTT.